Listed below are T cell receptor beta chains from one sample, sequenced in a study of early T cells in non-severe SARS-CoV-2 infection. A single record per CDR3 protein comes from TCRdb applying MiXCR to the 5' RACE reads. The sample has about 30,000 distinct CDR3 sequences; 5.2% are singletons. Input material: whole blood. The receptors shown here come from an adult who was a healthcare worker with PCR-confirmed SARS-CoV-2 infection or an uninfected control (not recorded which). The CDR3 runs from the conserved cysteine through the conserved F or W. D genes are given only for firm matches. Some rows mark clone size as missing; the rest say once, few, many or name a class of expanded clone.

V gene	clone size	D gene	J gene	CDR3 protein	CDR3 DNA
TRBV18	many	TRBD1	TRBJ2-5	CASSGQSQETQYF	TGTGCCAGCTCGGGACAGAGTCAAGAGACCCAGTACTTC
TRBV6-1	large	NA	TRBJ2-7	CASSELKGTGILDEQYF	TGTGCCAGCAGTGAACTCAAGGGCACCGGAATTCTGGACGAGCAGTACTTC
TRBV7-2	many	TRBD1	TRBJ1-6	CASSLDNRGSNSPLHF	TGTGCCAGCAGCTTAGATAACAGGGGGTCTAATTCACCCCTCCACTTT
TRBV20-1	many	NA	TRBJ1-6	CSASWGLNSPLHF	TGCAGTGCTAGTTGGGGGTTAAATTCACCCCTCCACTTT
TRBV20-1	NA	TRBD2	TRBJ2-1	CSARSGGGSGAYGQFF	TGCAGTGCTAGATCCGGAGGCGGGAGTGGGGCATACGGGCAGTTCTTC
TRBV20-1	many	NA	TRBJ2-4	CSAPFGSGTNPKKYF	NA
TRBV7-8	many	NA	TRBJ2-1	CASSHPRGQLLYNEQFF	TGTGCCAGCAGCCACCCTCGGGGCCAACTGCTTTACAATGAGCAGTTCTTC
TRBV12-3/TRBV12-4	many	NA	TRBJ2-7	CASMKETYEQYF	TGTGCCAGCATGAAGGAGACCTACGAGCAGTACTTC
TRBV5-6	many	TRBD2	TRBJ2-1	CASSNELAGTVGQFF	TGTGCCAGCAGCAACGAACTAGCGGGGACGGTCGGGCAGTTCTTC
TRBV7-2	many	NA	TRBJ2-7	CASSLKQGLDYHYEQYF	TGTGCCAGCAGCCTGAAGCAGGGTTTAGATTACCACTACGAGCAGTACTTC
TRBV7-2	NA	NA	TRBJ1-1	CASSLRSEAFF	TGTGCCAGCAGCCTCCGGTCTGAAGCTTTCTTT
TRBV7-9	few	NA	TRBJ1-1	CASSSKVEAFF	TGTGCCAGCAGCTCAAAAGTAGAGGCTTTCTTT
TRBV4-3	many	NA	TRBJ2-2	CASSQATDNTGELFF	TGCGCCAGCAGCCAAGCAACTGATAACACCGGGGAGCTGTTTTTT
TRBV11-2	few	TRBD2	TRBJ2-1	CASRRSGRFDDEQFF	TGTGCCAGCAGACGTAGCGGGAGGTTTGACGATGAGCAGTTCTTC
TRBV5-4	many	TRBD1	TRBJ1-6	CASSSNRGRGSPLHF	TGTGCCAGCAGCTCGAACAGGGGGCGCGGATCACCCCTCCACTTT
TRBV6-1	few	NA	TRBJ1-3	CASTTAFGNTIYF	TGTGCCAGCACCACAGCCTTCGGAAACACCATATATTTT
TRBV18	NA	NA	TRBJ2-1	CASSPLRGGNEQFF	TGTGCCAGCTCACCACTAAGGGGTGGTAATGAGCAGTTCTTC
TRBV24-1	few	NA	TRBJ2-7	CAGHRIRYEQYF	TGTGCCGGCCACAGGATTCGCTACGAGCAGTACTTC
TRBV15	few	NA	TRBJ2-1	CATSRVWEDRNEQFF	TGTGCCACCAGCAGAGTTTGGGAGGACCGGAATGAGCAGTTCTTC